The sequence of this TCR beta chain was determined in a study of persistence of HIV-infected CD4 T cells. Lysates of CMV-infected fibroblasts at 10 ug/mL stimulated these cells. Memory cells lacking CD40L and CD69 with high CD45RO were sorted. Notes on this clone: Its specificity is not known.

The libraries were made with immunoSEQ version 4 in survey mode. TCRdb's table, derived via immunoSEQ multiplex PCR, lists solely in-frame clones and lacks some. Of roughly 34,000 clones listed, roughly 87% are singletons. The sequencing used CD4+ T cells sorted from PBMCs after approximately 20-hour stimulation, collected from a patient who received antiretroviral therapy. The source of this sequence is an adult woman with HIV who was CMV-seropositive.

The CDR3 DNA reads as TGCGCCAGCAGCCAAGATTACTATAATGAGCAGTTCTTC. It translates to CASSQDYYNEQFF. The rearrangement links TRBV4-3 to TRBJ2-1; unclear D gene. The CDR3 is 13 residues long. Deletions cut 0 bases from V and 7 bases from J, with 7 bases between. Germline loops: CDR1 LGHNA, CDR2 YSLEER.